These T cell receptor beta chains were read from a single sample in a study of cytomegalovirus exposure and HLA in healthy donors. Here immunoSEQ multiplex PCR was the method, and the copy in TCRdb shows in-frame clones only, minus some. The repertoire holds some 150,000 clones, with 80% as singletons. Sequencing was done on a sample of PBMCs. These receptors originate from a man younger than 45 in good health and CMV-seropositive. CDR3s include the opening cysteine and the closing phenylalanine or tryptophan. The D gene is left open where the match is weak. Size values are once, few and many counts, or a class for expanded clones, and some rows have none.

clone_size d_call j_call v_call cdr3_nt cdr3_aa
- TRBD1 TRBJ1-6 TRBV4-2 TGTGCCAGCAGCCAAGATCGGCAGGGGGCTTCACCCCTCCACTTT CASSQDRQGASPLHF
- - TRBJ2-3 TRBV27 TGTGCCAGCAGTTCCCCCGCGGGCCCCACCCCAGATACGCAGTATTTT CASSSPAGPTPDTQYF
- TRBD2 TRBJ2-7 TRBV6-5 TGTGCCAGCAGGACCGTAGCGGGGGGCTACGAGCAGTACTTC CASRTVAGGYEQYF
once - TRBJ2-1 TRBV5-6 TGTGCCAGCAGCTTCGATCAGGGTATTCACAATGAGCAGTTCTTC CASSFDQGIHNEQFF
few TRBD1 TRBJ2-7 TRBV6-1 TGTGCCAGCAGAGGGGCCGTGACAGGGAGCGAGCAGTACTTC CASRGAVTGSEQYF
- - TRBJ2-7 TRBV11-2 TGTGCCAGCAGCTTAGAATCGGGGATTAACCGCTACGAGCAGTACTTC CASSLESGINRYEQYF
- - TRBJ2-7 TRBV5-4 TGTGCCAGCAGCTTGAGTCTAGCTGGCTACGAGCAGTACTTC CASSLSLAGYEQYF
- TRBD1 TRBJ2-3 TRBV10-1 TGCGCCAGCAGTGGACAGGGGGTGGGCACAGATACGCAGTATTTT CASSGQGVGTDTQYF
- - TRBJ1-2 TRBV7-2 TGTGCCAGCAGCCGCAGGGTGGATGTCTATGGCTACACCTTC CASSRRVDVYGYTF
- TRBD2 TRBJ2-7 TRBV27 TGTGCCAGCAGTTCGATCGGACTAGCGGGAGACCTTTATCGCGAGCAGTACTTC CASSSIGLAGDLYREQYF
- TRBD1 TRBJ2-7 TRBV9 TGTGCCAGCAGCCCCTCCGGGGACAGGGTATCCTACGAGCAGTACTTC CASSPSGDRVSYEQYF
- TRBD2 TRBJ2-3 TRBV30 TGTGCCGCGGAGCGGGATTTGGTCACAGATACGCAGTATTTT CAAERDLVTDTQYF
once - TRBJ1-5 TRBV10-3 TGTGCCACAACTAGGGAGGGCAATCAGCCCCAGCATTTT CATTREGNQPQHF
- - TRBJ2-1 TRBV11-2 TGTGCCAGCAGCTTAGGTGGGGGAGGAGGCAATGAGCAGTTCTTC CASSLGGGGGNEQFF
- - TRBJ2-5 TRBV9 TGTGCCAGCAGCGTAGCCGACAGACAAGAGACCCAGTACTTC CASSVADRQETQYF